Presented here are 29 T cell receptor beta chains from one specimen sequenced in a study of response to subunit inactivated influenza vaccine. One entry per CDR3 protein results from TCRdb running MiXCR on the RT-PCR reads. The sample lists around 570,000 distinct CDR3 sequences, about 11% seen once, with around 10% in the top ten. These data were also reused for a study on T cells expressing NK-cell markers. From that paper: Libraries used 5'RACE template switching adding universal primer site and UMIs.

The source was PBMCs from blood, collected on the day of vaccination. The receptors originated from a man aged 50 to 60 who received an inactivated influenza vaccine.

This rearrangement joins TRBV10-3 to TRBJ2-1; D may be TRBD2 (5 bases). The V and J ends lost 3 bases and 3 bases respectively, with 9 bases between them. The CDR3 runs 14 residues. Germline values: CDR1 ENHRY, CDR2 SYGVKD. As DNA, the CDR3 is TGTGCCATCAGTGACCCCGGGGTCTACAATGAGCAGTTCTTC. Its translation: CAISDPGVYNEQFF.

This chain uses TRBV27 with TRBJ2-6; D is unclear. V lost 4 bases and J 2 bases, leaving 9 bases between the germline ends. CDR1 is MNHEY and CDR2 is SMNVEV in the germline V gene (reference sequence). The CDR3 is 15 residues long. The CDR3 bases are TGTGCCAGCAGTTCCCTGACCCCTGGGGCCAACGTCCTGACTTTC. Protein sequence: CASSSLTPGANVLTF. The full variable domain, in which reference TRBV27 and TRBJ2-6 provide the parts outside the CDR3, is EAQVTQNPRYLITVTGKKLTVTCSQNMNHEYMSWYRQDPGLGLRQIYYSMNVEVTDKGDVPEGYKVSRKEKRNFPLILESPSPNQTSLYFCASSSLTPGANVLTFGAGSRLTVL.

This chain joins TRBV20-1 and TRBJ2-1, with TRBD2 identical over 11 bases. With V trimmed by 6 bases and J by 0 bases, 7 bases remained unmatched. Germline-derived CDR1 and CDR2 are DFQATT and SNEGSKA (reference sequence). The CDR3 runs 16 residues. The CDR3 region is CSASLAGAISYNEQFF. The CDR3 coding sequence is TGCAGTGCGTCACTAGCGGGAGCGATCTCCTACAATGAGCAGTTCTTC.

V and J are TRBV15 and TRBJ1-1, with 7 bases matching TRBD1. The ends lost 1 base at V and 9 bases at J; junction bases unmatched: 2. This CDR3 is built from 12 residues. Germline V gene lookup returns CDR1 LNHNV and CDR2 YYDKDF (reference sequence). The CDR3 nucleotides read TGTGCCACCAGCAGAGTACAGGGGAAAGCTTTCTTT. Its translation is CATSRVQGKAFF. The whole variable domain, filled in from reference TRBV15 and TRBJ1-1, reads DAMVIQNPRYQVTQFGKPVTLSCSQTLNHNVMYWYQQKSSQAPKLLFHYYDKDFNNEADTPDNFQSRRPNTSFCFLDIRSPGLGDTAMYLCATSRVQGKAFFGQGTRLTVV.

The chain couples TRBV7-9 to TRBJ2-1; the D gene is possibly TRBD2 (6 bases). The V gene's germline CDR1 is SEHNR and CDR2 FQNEAQ (reference sequence). The V end lost 5 bases, the J end lost 7 bases, and 18 bases lay between the germline ends. The CDR3 sequence is 15 residues long. The DNA of the CDR3 is TGTGCCAGCAGCCTGCTAGCGAATAGAGGAAATGAGCAGTTCTTC. This sequence encodes CASSLLANRGNEQFF.

This clonotype was found many times. The chain recombines TRBV20-1 with TRBJ2-5; possibly TRBD1 or TRBD2 for D (5 bases each). The CDR3 runs 15 residues. Trimming took off 0 bases at V and 4 bases at J, with 15 bases between the two ends. Germline V lookup: CDR1 DFQATT, CDR2 SNEGSKA (reference sequence). The CDR3 DNA sequence: TGCAGTGCTAGAGACAATTCCAGGGAGATAGAGACCCAGTACTTC. Translation gives CSARDNSREIETQYF.

This clonotype was seen a handful of times. The chain uses TRBV20-1 and TRBJ2-5, with a possible D match to TRBD1 (6 bases). Per germline, CDR1 DFQATT and CDR2 SNEGSKA (reference sequence). The CDR3 has 14 residues. Trimming left V 5 bases short and J 4 bases short, with 17 bases between. The CDR3 DNA reads TGCAGTGCTGAACAGGGTCCTCGGCGAGAGACCCAGTACTTC. Its protein product is CSAEQGPRRETQYF.

There are a few counts of this clonotype. J is TRBJ2-5 and V is TRBV6-1; D is unclear. The germline V and J ends were trimmed by 7 bases and 5 bases, with 14 bases remaining between them. This CDR3 is built from 13 residues. The germline gives CDR1 MNHNS, CDR2 SASEGT. The CDR3 region is CASIRTAGETQYF. CDR3 in DNA: TGTGCCAGCATTCGAACTGCCGGGGAGACCCAGTACTTC.

This clonotype came up a few times. The chain carries TRBV5-6 and TRBJ2-2; D is unresolved. Trimming removed 1 base at V and 3 bases at J, with 7 bases between. CDR1 SGHDT and CDR2 YYEEEE come from the germline V gene. The CDR3 consists of 14 residues. CDR3 loop: CASSLIGYTGELFF. The CDR3 nucleotides are TGTGCCAGCAGCTTGATCGGTTACACCGGGGAGCTGTTTTTT.

This clonotype was observed many times. The chain recombines TRBV15 with TRBJ2-7, with TRBD2 matching over 8 bases. The CDR3 covers 15 residues. V shed 2 bases, J shed 4 bases, and the junction held 7 bases outside the gene matches. From germline, CDR1 is LNHNV and CDR2 YYDKDF (reference sequence). The CDR3 sequence: CATSRSGTSGYEQYF. Written as DNA, the CDR3 is TGTGCCACCAGCAGATCTGGGACTAGTGGGTACGAGCAGTACTTC. The variable domain in full, with the rest retrieved from reference TRBV15 and TRBJ2-7, is DAMVIQNPRYQVTQFGKPVTLSCSQTLNHNVMYWYQQKSSQAPKLLFHYYDKDFNNEADTPDNFQSRRPNTSFCFLDIRSPGLGDTAMYLCATSRSGTSGYEQYFGPGTRLTVT.

This clonotype was counted at least ten times. The genes are TRBV15 and TRBJ1-5; D ambiguous. Germline V CDR1 and CDR2: LNHNV, YYDKDF (reference sequence). V lost 0 bases to trimming and J lost 4 bases, with 16 bases between them. CDR3 size: 17 residues. The DNA of the CDR3 is TGTGCCACCAGCAGAGACCGGAGCCTCATACGAAATCAGCCCCAGCATTTT. Protein sequence: CATSRDRSLIRNQPQHF.

This clonotype was detected a few times. The V and J genes are TRBV2 and TRBJ2-1, with TRBD1 matching 9 bases. The V gene's germline CDR1 is SNHLY and CDR2 FYNNEI. This CDR3 contains 15 residues. The ends lost 7 bases at V and 2 bases at J; junction bases unmatched: 6. Here the CDR3 DNA reads TGTGCCAGCACCGGGACAGGGACCCCCTACAATGAGCAGTTCTTC. The encoded protein is CASTGTGTPYNEQFF.

V gene TRBV2 combines with J gene TRBJ2-1; TRBD1 agrees at 9 bases. Germline-derived CDR1 and CDR2 are SNHLY and FYNNEI. V lost 6 bases, J lost 8 bases, and 2 bases stayed unmatched. This CDR3 has 12 amino acids. CDR3 sequence (DNA): TGTGCCAGCAGCGGACAGGGGTATGAGCAGTTCTTC. This translates into CASSGQGYEQFF.

This clonotype was counted at least ten times. This sequence joins TRBV10-3 and TRBJ1-5; unclear D gene. Germline lookup yields CDR1 ENHRY and CDR2 SYGVKD. Trimming removed 4 bases at V and 6 bases at J, with 10 bases between. This CDR3 comprises 13 residues. The CDR3 region has the DNA TGTGCCATCAGTGGGGGTGGCGGTCAGCCCCAGCATTTT. Protein sequence: CAISGGGGQPQHF.

This clonotype was counted ten times or more. CDR3: CASSPGQANQPQHF. The CDR3, as DNA: TGCGCCAGCAGCCCGGGACAAGCCAATCAGCCCCAGCATTTT. The chain joins TRBV5-1 to TRBJ1-5; tentatively, D is TRBD1 (6 bases). Trimming took off 4 bases at V and 3 bases at J, with 11 bases between the two ends. The CDR3 has 14 residues. Germline V gene data show CDR1 as SGHRS and CDR2 as YFSETQ.

This clonotype occurred a few times. The gene calls are TRBV11-1 and TRBJ2-7; 12 nucleotides match TRBD2. Per the germline V gene, CDR1 is SGHAT and CDR2 is FQDESV (reference sequence). The CDR3 totals 14 residues. The V gene end was trimmed by 5 bases and the J gene end by 7 bases; junction bases not matched to a gene: 6. The CDR3 spells CASSRRLAGAEQYF. In nucleotides, the CDR3 is TGTGCCAGCAGCCGACGACTAGCGGGAGCGGAGCAGTACTTC.

The chain has TRBV18 and TRBJ2-4; TRBD1 agrees at 10 bases. Trimming took 5 bases from V and 7 from J; bases not matched to a gene: 5. The CDR3 runs to 14 residues. In germline, CDR1 is KGHSH, CDR2 LQKENI. The CDR3 region is CASSSGTGVNIQYF. The CDR3 DNA follows: TGTGCCAGCTCATCCGGGACAGGGGTGAACATTCAGTACTTC. Full variable domain (missing parts from reference TRBV18 and TRBJ2-4): NAGVMQNPRHLVRRRGQEARLRCSPMKGHSHVYWYRQLPEEGLKFMVYLQKENIIDESGMPKERFSAEFPKEGPSILRIQQVVRGDSAAYFCASSSGTGVNIQYFGAGTRLSVL.

The chain joins TRBV28 to TRBJ2-1; 7 bases fit TRBD2. Germline CDR1 reads MDHEN; CDR2 reads SYDVKM. The V segment lost 10 bases and the J segment 6 bases; nucleotides outside the gene matches: 3. This CDR3 contains 11 residues. CDR3 residues: CATTGGNEQFF. CDR3 DNA sequence: TGTGCCACGACGGGAGGCAATGAGCAGTTCTTC.

The chain uses TRBV28 and TRBJ1-1; D remains unclear. The germline V gene has CDR1 MDHEN and CDR2 SYDVKM. Trimming removed 10 bases at V and 5 bases at J, with 11 bases between. This CDR3 has 11 residues. The CDR3 here is CAIGRGTEAFF. The DNA for the CDR3 is TGTGCCATAGGGCGAGGGACTGAAGCTTTCTTT.

J is TRBJ2-7 and V is TRBV7-9; 7 bases agree with TRBD1. With 0 bases clipped from V and 5 bases from J, the junction kept 7 bases outside the gene matches. CDR1 and CDR2 (germline): SEHNR, FQNEAQ (reference sequence). This CDR3 contains 15 residues. CDR3 in amino acids: CASSLAKQGTHEQYF. For the CDR3, the DNA is TGTGCCAGCAGCTTAGCCAAACAGGGGACCCACGAGCAGTACTTC.

The rearrangement uses TRBV9 and TRBJ2-7; no reliable D call. The CDR3 extends over 12 amino acids. Germline loops: CDR1 SGDLS, CDR2 YYNGEE. Trimming stripped 3 bases from V and 4 bases from J, with 8 bases between. DNA for the CDR3: TGTGCCAGCAGCGGTAACATGTACGAGCAGTACTTC. Translation: CASSGNMYEQYF.

This clonotype was detected a few times. The chain couples TRBV4-2 to TRBJ2-7; the D gene is possibly TRBD2 (6 bases). The CDR3 has 17 residues. The V and J ends lost 3 bases and 4 bases respectively, with 22 bases between them. In germline, CDR1 is LGHNA, CDR2 YNFKEQ. The CDR3 DNA is TGTGCCAGCAGCCACCCCCCTACGGGGACTGGGGTATACGAGCAGTACTTC. It specifies CASSHPPTGTGVYEQYF.

The chain combines TRBV12-3 or TRBV12-4 with TRBJ2-3, with 9 nucleotides matching TRBD2. The CDR3 sequence is 16 residues long. Trimming at V came to 1 base and at J to 2 bases, leaving 4 bases not matched to a gene. The CDR3 sequence: CASSLDLAGSTDTQYF. The DNA for the CDR3 is TGTGCCAGCAGTTTAGACCTAGCGGGGTCCACAGATACGCAGTATTTT.

This clonotype was seen a few times. The chain is built from TRBV29-1 and TRBJ2-3; 9 bases align to TRBD1. The germline gives CDR1 SQVTM, CDR2 ANQGSEA. This CDR3 contains 16 residues. J was trimmed by 3 bases and V by 3 bases; bases with no gene match: 10. CDR3 DNA sequence: TGCAGCGTTGACGGGACAGGGACAGCGAGGACAGATACGCAGTATTTT. It is translated as CSVDGTGTARTDTQYF.

This clonotype was detected a few times. The V call is TRBV5-1, the J call TRBJ2-7; D perhaps matches TRBD1 (5 bases). This CDR3 region has 14 residues. Germline V gene sequence: CDR1 SGHRS, CDR2 YFSETQ. Trimming left V 1 base short and J 2 bases short, with 10 bases between. The CDR3 is CASSLNTGAYEQYF. CDR3 nucleotide sequence: TGCGCCAGCAGCTTGAACACAGGAGCCTACGAGCAGTACTTC.

There are a few counts of this clonotype. The rearrangement links TRBV7-2 to TRBJ2-1; 9 bases map to TRBD2. The V gene end was trimmed by 1 base and the J gene end by 9 bases; junction bases not matched to a gene: 7. Germline assignment: CDR1 SGHTA and CDR2 FQGNSA. The CDR3 runs 15 residues. The CDR3 sequence: CASSLGGSGRVEQFF. The CDR3 DNA reads TGTGCCAGCAGCTTAGGTGGTAGCGGGAGAGTTGAGCAGTTCTTC.

The V gene is TRBV12-3 or TRBV12-4, the J gene TRBJ2-7, with D unclear. V lost 3 bases to trimming and J lost 3 bases, with 9 bases between them. CDR3 size: 13 residues. CDR3 amino acids: CASSLRNDYEQYF. The CDR3 DNA is TGTGCCAGCAGTTTGAGAAATGACTACGAGCAGTACTTC.

This clonotype came up a few times. In nucleotides, the CDR3 is TGTGCCAGCAGTTCCCGTTTGACAGGCGGCAATCAGCCCCAGCATTTT. It codes for CASSSRLTGGNQPQHF. This chain uses TRBV27 with TRBJ1-5; perhaps TRBD1 as D (6 bases). CDR1 and CDR2 from the germline V gene are MNHEY and SMNVEV (reference sequence). The CDR3 is made up of 16 amino acids. V was pared by 4 bases and J by 2 bases, with 15 bases between.

This clonotype was seen only a few times. The chain employs TRBV3-1 and TRBJ1-1; D not certain. CDR3 size: 12 residues. Germline loops: CDR1 LGHDT, CDR2 YNNKEL (reference sequence). V gave up 2 bases and J gave up 11 bases, with 12 bases separating them. The DNA for the CDR3 is TGTGCCAGCAGCCAACCCGACCGGCAGGCTTTCTTT. Translated, it gives CASSQPDRQAFF.